This entry features one T cell receptor (beta chain) sequence. Antigen unknown. Establishment of the diagnosis relied upon clinical symptoms, serum thyroxine, TRAb, thyroid ultrasound and orbital computed tomography. The CDR3 sequence is 12 residues long. V gave up 10 bases and J gave up 5 bases; unmatched junction bases: 5. Germline CDR1 is SEHNR and CDR2 is FQNEAQ (reference sequence). The study amplified TCR beta CDR3 regions using RNA transcripts. First-round RT-PCR with HTBI primers preceded a second-round multiplex PCR. TCRdb reanalysed the multiplex PCR reads using MiXCR and keeps one entry per CDR3 protein. Seen here are roughly 1.1 million distinct CDR3 sequences, about 35% observed once, and the top ten hold over 8.5%. This sample is drawn from a study of Graves' ophthalmopathy and Graves' hyperthyroidism. Study as a whole: Stable hyperthyroidism meant no progression to ophthalmopathy within 18 months of follow-up.

Findings and limits, study-wide: The model reached about 66% sensitivity and around 72% specificity for predicting ophthalmopathy progression.

The source is an adult man with Graves' hyperthyroidism. The chain links TRBV7-9 to TRBJ1-5; 7 positions agree with TRBD1. The sequenced material came from peripheral blood or thyroid tissue (not recorded which). The DNA for the CDR3 is TGTGCCACGGAACAGGGGTATCAGCCCCAGCATTTT. This gives the protein CATEQGYQPQHF.